A single sample gave rise to the 22 T cell receptor beta chains below, sequenced in a study of blood T cell repertoires in COVID-19. Sequencing was performed with immunoSEQ multiplex PCR; in TCRdb, only in-frame clones are kept and a portion is missing. This table has more than 200,000 clones, roughly 87% appearing once. Sample: PBMCs or T cells enriched from blood (not recorded which). These TCRs come from a woman aged 30 to 39 with acute COVID-19.

The chain has TRBV5-8 and TRBJ1-5, with 9 bases matching TRBD1. The germline CDR1 and CDR2 sequences are SGHTS and YDEGEE. Germline trimming cut 2 bases from V and 3 bases from J; bases unmatched to any gene: 15. The CDR3 has 19 residues. CDR3 residues: CASSFYTATGQGYNQPQHF. CDR3 bases: TGTGCCAGCAGCTTCTATACCGCGACAGGACAGGGGTACAATCAGCCCCAGCATTTT.

V usage is TRBV10-3 and J usage is TRBJ1-6; tentatively, D is TRBD1 (5 bases). The CDR3 sequence is 16 residues long. The germline gives CDR1 ENHRY, CDR2 SYGVKD. V was pared by 1 base and J by 9 bases, with 16 bases between. CDR3 sequence (DNA): TGTGCCATCAGTGAGTGGCAGGGTGCGAGGAGTTCACCCCTCCACTTT. Protein: CAISEWQGARSSPLHF.

This clone was seen more than once but under ten times. V usage is TRBV3-1 (or the pseudogene TRBV3-2) and J usage is TRBJ2-7; D is uncertain. Germline V gene lookup returns CDR1 LGHDT and CDR2 YNNKEL (reference sequence). V shed 0 bases and J shed 5 bases, with 5 bases lying between them. The CDR3 is 12 residues long. CDR3 DNA sequence: TGTGCCAGCAGCCAAGAGCGGAACGAGCAGTACTTC. Translation: CASSQERNEQYF.

The chain links TRBV18 to TRBJ2-5, with 12 bases lining up with TRBD2. The CDR3 runs to 17 residues. The J segment lost 4 bases and the V segment lost 1 base, leaving 7 bases of the junction unmatched. Germline lookup yields CDR1 KGHSH and CDR2 LQKENI. CDR3 protein: CASSPLQLAGGPETQYF. Here the CDR3 DNA reads TGTGCCAGCTCACCACTACAACTAGCGGGGGGCCCAGAGACCCAGTACTTC.

The V gene is TRBV2, the J gene TRBJ2-1, with 9 bases fitting TRBD2. The CDR3 consists of 15 residues. J was trimmed by 2 bases and V by 6 bases; bases with no gene match: 5. Germline CDR1 SNHLY, CDR2 FYNNEI. The CDR3 protein is CASSESGRTYNEQFF. CDR3 in DNA: TGTGCCAGCAGCGAAAGCGGGAGGACCTACAATGAGCAGTTCTTC.

This sequence joins TRBV5-5 and TRBJ1-6; TRBD1 matches at 8 bases. Germline V lookup: CDR1 SGHKS, CDR2 YYEKEE (reference sequence). V was clipped by 1 base and J by 10 bases; unmatched bases: 13. The length of the CDR3 is 17 residues. The chain's CDR3 is CASSLSPGQGGGSPLHF. CDR3 DNA: TGTGCCAGCAGCTTGTCTCCTGGACAGGGAGGTGGATCACCCCTCCACTTT.

The chain uses TRBV19 and TRBJ1-5; D is uncertain. The CDR3 is made up of 15 amino acids. Germline assignment: CDR1 LNHDA and CDR2 SQIVND (reference sequence). The ends were cut back, 3 bases at V and 5 bases at J, with 14 bases in the middle. The CDR3 here is CASSIILGGDQPQHF. The CDR3, as DNA: TGTGCCAGTAGTATCATCCTGGGCGGGGATCAGCCCCAGCATTTT.

CDR3 sequence: CASSQGQGIRQPQHF. The CDR3 DNA reads as TGTGCCAGCTCCCAGGGACAGGGGATACGGCAGCCCCAGCATTTT. V gene TRBV18 combines with J gene TRBJ1-5; 10 bases are shared with TRBD1. This CDR3 spans 15 amino acids. The germline gives CDR1 KGHSH, CDR2 LQKENI. V shed 6 bases and J 7 bases; nucleotides not matched to a gene: 9.

The V call is TRBV14, the J call TRBJ2-4, with 7 bases lining up with TRBD1. This CDR3 spans 19 amino acids. V was pared by 3 bases and J by 6 bases, with 20 bases of the junction left unmatched. Germline V CDR1 and CDR2: SGHDN, FVKESK. CDR3 DNA sequence: TGTGCCAGCAGCCAGGTGACCGCGGTTCAGGGGGAACCAAGAAACATTCAGTACTTC. Protein product: CASSQVTAVQGEPRNIQYF.

The chain couples TRBV27 to TRBJ2-5, with TRBD1 identical over 7 bases. V shed 5 bases and J 5 bases; nucleotides not matched to a gene: 26. The CDR3 runs 20 residues. Germline V gene data show CDR1 as MNHEY and CDR2 as SMNVEV (reference sequence). The DNA of the CDR3 is TGTGCCAGCAGTCCCTCGGTCGTTAGGGGGCTGAGGGGTAGGGTGGAGACCCAGTACTTC. Encoded protein: CASSPSVVRGLRGRVETQYF.

The chain joins TRBV28 to TRBJ1-5; TRBD1 agrees at 10 bases. V lost 3 bases, J lost 8 bases, and 4 bases stayed unmatched. The CDR3 runs to 14 residues. CDR1 MDHEN and CDR2 SYDVKM come from the germline V gene. As DNA, the CDR3 is TGTGCCAGCAGTTTCCAGGGACAGGGGAAGCCCCAGCATTTT. Its protein is CASSFQGQGKPQHF.

The chain has TRBV7-9 and TRBJ1-2; no clear D gene. CDR1 SEHNR and CDR2 FQNEAQ come from the germline V gene (reference sequence). V was shortened by 1 base and J by 1 base, with 10 bases between the two germline ends. The CDR3 contains 15 residues. CDR3 sequence: CASSLVAGINYGYTF. The CDR3 coding sequence is TGTGCCAGCAGCTTAGTTGCGGGGATTAACTATGGCTACACCTTC.

The chain is built from TRBV6-2 or TRBV6-3 and TRBJ1-1; D gene uncertain. Deletions cut 2 bases from V and 1 base from J, with 11 bases between. The CDR3 runs 15 residues. Germline V gene lookup returns CDR1 MNHEY and CDR2 SVGEGT. The CDR3 DNA reads TGTGCCAGCAGTTACAGCCGGGGTTCGAACACTGAAGCTTTCTTT. The encoded protein is CASSYSRGSNTEAFF.

The gene calls are TRBV6-6 and TRBJ1-1; TRBD1 is a possible D gene (6 bases). The V end was cut by 7 bases, the J end by 4 bases, with 19 bases between. Germline CDR1 and CDR2: MNHNY and SVGAGI (reference sequence). This CDR3 region has 15 residues. Here the CDR3 reads CASTETGGRATEAFF. The CDR3 DNA reads TGTGCCAGCACCGAAACCGGGGGGCGCGCCACTGAAGCTTTCTTT.

The chain employs TRBV3-1 (or the pseudogene TRBV3-2) and TRBJ2-3, with D tentatively TRBD1 (6 bases). CDR1 is LGHDT and CDR2 is YNNKEL in the germline V gene (reference sequence). V lost 3 bases to trimming and J lost 7 bases, with 14 bases between them. The CDR3 is 14 residues long. The DNA for the CDR3 is TGTGCCAGCAGCCAGGGGCAGGGGCCATATACGCAGTATTTT. Amino acids: CASSQGQGPYTQYF.

The genes are TRBV28 and TRBJ1-1; 9 nucleotides agree with TRBD1. V lost 2 bases, J lost 5 bases, and 0 bases stayed unmatched. Germline-derived CDR1 and CDR2 are MDHEN and SYDVKM. The CDR3 contains 13 residues. The CDR3 region is CASSLGQGTEAFF. The CDR3 DNA reads TGTGCCAGCAGTTTAGGACAGGGGACTGAAGCTTTCTTT.

This chain joins TRBV5-1 and TRBJ2-3, with unresolved D. Trimming pared 4 bases from V and 4 bases from J, leaving 13 bases between. Germline V lookup: CDR1 SGHRS, CDR2 YFSETQ. The CDR3 has 14 residues. The CDR3 loop reads CASSPDTASDTQYF. CDR3 DNA sequence: TGCGCCAGCAGCCCAGACACCGCCTCAGATACGCAGTATTTT.

The chain has TRBV5-5 and TRBJ1-5; D not certain. Trimming took 5 bases from V and 5 from J, leaving 14 bases between them. The CDR3 spans 14 residues. Germline V gene sequence: CDR1 SGHKS, CDR2 YYEKEE (reference sequence). The CDR3, as DNA: TGTGCCAGCAGTCCATTGAGGTTCGATCAGCCCCAGCATTTT. This encodes CASSPLRFDQPQHF.

The chain employs TRBV11-3 and TRBJ1-3, with 8 bases that match TRBD1. The trim removed 4 bases at V and 2 bases at J, leaving 4 bases unmatched. CDR1 and CDR2 from the germline V gene are SGHNT and YENEEA. The CDR3 spans 15 residues. CDR3 sequence reads: CASSSGQGAGNTIYF. DNA of the CDR3: TGTGCCAGCAGCTCCGGACAGGGAGCTGGAAACACCATATATTTT.

V and J are TRBV23-1 and TRBJ2-7; 7 positions match TRBD1. TRBV23-1 counts as an open reading frame of uncertain function. Trimming took 2 bases from V and 2 from J; bases not matched to a gene: 6. The CDR3 length is 15 residues. Here the CDR3 DNA reads TGCGCCAGCAGTCAAGGCCGGGACAGAGCCTACGAGCAGTACTTC. Its protein is CASSQGRDRAYEQYF.

Only one count was recorded for this clone. This sequence joins TRBV28 and TRBJ2-5; 7 positions match TRBD2. Germline-derived CDR1 and CDR2 are MDHEN and SYDVKM. This CDR3 comprises 11 residues. V lost 10 bases to trimming and J lost 7 bases; unmatched junction nucleotides: 6. CDR3 coding DNA: TGTGCCATCCTCGGGGGGTCGACCCAGTACTTC. This encodes CAILGGSTQYF.

This chain connects TRBV7-2 to TRBJ2-7; no clear D gene. CDR3 length: 12 residues. Trimming took off 5 bases at V and 1 base at J, with 6 bases between the two ends. Germline-derived CDR1 and CDR2 are SGHTA and FQGNSA. CDR3 amino acids: CASSGPSYEQYF. The CDR3 nucleotides read TGTGCCAGCAGCGGGCCTTCCTACGAGCAGTACTTC.